This entry concerns a single T cell receptor beta chain. The antigen is undetermined. CDR3 length: 18 residues. The germline gives CDR1 LGHNA, CDR2 YNFKEQ. V trimming: 6 bases; J trimming: 0 bases; junction bases outside the gene matches: 10. The data belong to a study of T-cell reconstitution after alpha-beta-depleted transplantation in children. Unique molecular identifiers were used in preparing the TCRbeta library. TCRdb called the PCR reads again in MiXCR, with one record for every CDR3 protein. Of approximately 31,000 distinct CDR3 sequences in the sample, roughly 6.7% were seen once. The study, taken as a whole, reports: Reportedly, roughly two months post-transplant, alpha-beta T cells arose from several hundred expanded graft clones. Counts and diversity of T cells one year after transplant came mostly from newly produced T cells.

This TCR was recovered from a child in the first two years of life who had a stem cell transplant for acute myeloid leukemia, so the T cells may come from the graft donor. The chain has TRBV4-2 and TRBJ2-7; 14 nucleotides match TRBD2. The sequencing used peripheral blood, collected 60 days after TCRalphabeta/CD19-depleted stem cell transplant. The CDR3 bases are TGTGCCAGCAGAGGCCGACTAGCGGGAGGGCCTGGCTCCTACGAGCAGTACTTC. This translates into CASRGRLAGGPGSYEQYF.